One and the same sample provided the 19 T cell receptor beta chains below, sequenced in a study of cytomegalovirus exposure and HLA in healthy donors. The repertoire was sequenced with immunoSEQ multiplex PCR; TCRdb's copy has only in-frame clones and lacks some. The sample lists nearly 200,000 clones, roughly 82% seen once, with under 15% in the top ten. The sequenced material came from PBMCs. These receptors were obtained from a woman in her twenties or thirties in good health and CMV-seropositive.

This clone was counted a single time. The chain carries TRBV2 and TRBJ2-7; D unresolved. The CDR3 has 15 residues. Germline lookup yields CDR1 SNHLY and CDR2 FYNNEI. V was shortened by 2 bases and J by 0 bases, with 11 bases between the two germline ends. In nucleotides, the CDR3 is TGTGCCAGCAGTGAATCCGTTACAAGCTCCTACGAGCAGTACTTC. This gives the protein CASSESVTSSYEQYF.

CDR3 bases: TGTGCCAGCTCACCAGCCCGGAACTACTACGAGCAGTACTTC. Translation gives CASSPARNYYEQYF. This sequence joins TRBV18 and TRBJ2-7; D is uncertain. Germline lookup yields CDR1 KGHSH and CDR2 LQKENI. The V gene lost 2 bases and the J gene lost 3 bases, with 11 bases spanning the gap. The CDR3 runs 14 residues.

This clone was counted a single time. This chain connects TRBV2 to TRBJ2-5, with D possibly TRBD2 on 6 matching bases. The V end was cut by 0 bases, the J end by 5 bases, with 16 bases between. The CDR3 is made up of 16 amino acids. Germline V gives CDR1 SNHLY, CDR2 FYNNEI. CDR3 region: CASSEARGAGWETQYF. CDR3 bases: TGTGCCAGCAGTGAAGCGCGGGGAGCCGGTTGGGAGACCCAGTACTTC.

The rearrangement joins TRBV29-1 to TRBJ2-7; 9 positions match TRBD1. The CDR3 has 16 amino acids. Losses at the gene ends were 6 bases for V and 3 bases for J; bases not matched to a gene: 15. Looked up from germline, CDR1 is SQVTM and CDR2 is ANQGSEA. CDR3 region: CSVEGLTGTGNYEQYF. The CDR3 region has the DNA TGCAGCGTGGAGGGTTTGACCGGGACAGGGAACTACGAGCAGTACTTC.

This clone was seen many times. The sample holds other DNA sequences that translate to the same CDR3. The chain is built from TRBV9 and TRBJ1-3; a weak D match, TRBD1 (5 bases). V was trimmed by 2 bases and J by 0 bases, leaving 12 bases between them. The CDR3 contains 16 residues. Germline values: CDR1 SGDLS, CDR2 YYNGEE. CDR3 in DNA: TGTGCCAGCAGCGTGGGGCAGGGCCCCTCTGGAAACACCATATATTTT. Translating it yields CASSVGQGPSGNTIYF.

The count of this clone is one. The rearrangement joins TRBV5-1 to TRBJ2-6, with 10 bases fitting TRBD1. V lost 3 bases to trimming and J lost 2 bases; unmatched junction nucleotides: 11. This CDR3 region has 19 residues. Germline CDR1 reads SGHRS; CDR2 reads YFSETQ. The CDR3 sequence: CASSSLRGQGGAGANVLTF. CDR3 DNA: TGCGCCAGCAGCTCCCTCCGTGGACAGGGGGGGGCTGGGGCCAACGTCCTGACTTTC.

The chain couples TRBV18 to TRBJ2-1, with D maybe TRBD1 (5 bases). Trimming pared 2 bases from V and 8 bases from J, leaving 7 bases between. CDR3 length equals 12 residues. The V gene's germline CDR1 is KGHSH and CDR2 LQKENI. CDR3 nucleotides: TGTGCCAGCTCACCAACCAGGGATGAGCAGTTCTTC. Translated: CASSPTRDEQFF.

V usage is TRBV27 and J usage is TRBJ1-5, with 9 bases identical to TRBD1. This CDR3 contains 17 residues. From germline, CDR1 is MNHEY and CDR2 SMNVEV (reference sequence). With 4 bases clipped from V and 7 bases from J, the junction kept 14 bases outside the gene matches. CDR3 in amino acids: CASSSAAGTGLGQPQHF. The CDR3 coding sequence is TGTGCCAGCAGTTCCGCCGCCGGGACAGGGCTTGGACAGCCCCAGCATTTT.

V usage is TRBV28 and J usage is TRBJ1-5; D remains ambiguous. CDR3 length: 14 amino acids. V was shortened by 2 bases and J by 6 bases, with 11 bases between the two germline ends. The germline V gene has CDR1 MDHEN and CDR2 SYDVKM. CDR3 nucleotide sequence: TGTGCCAGCAGTTTAGCAAACCTAGCTCAGCCCCAGCATTTT. It specifies CASSLANLAQPQHF.

The chain employs TRBV28 and TRBJ1-2; 9 bases are a match to TRBD1. Trimming took 8 bases from V and 5 from J; bases not matched to a gene: 12. This CDR3 is 15 amino acids long. Per the germline V gene, CDR1 is MDHEN and CDR2 is SYDVKM. The CDR3: CASLGGDRERYGYTF. The CDR3 region has the DNA TGTGCCAGCCTCGGGGGGGACAGGGAGAGGTATGGCTACACCTTC.

This clone was seen more than once but under ten times. The chain uses TRBV6-1 and TRBJ1-2; D is perhaps TRBD1 (6 bases). The CDR3 has 14 amino acids. CDR1 is MNHNS, CDR2 SASEGT, per germline. V was clipped by 2 bases and J by 5 bases, with 12 bases between them. The CDR3 coding sequence is TGTGCCAGCAGTGAACAGCAGGGGCCGTATGGCTACACCTTC. Encoded protein: CASSEQQGPYGYTF.

V and J are TRBV30 and TRBJ1-3; D gene uncertain. CDR3 size: 16 residues. Germline loops: CDR1 GTSNPN, CDR2 SVGIG (reference sequence). The ends were cut back, 2 bases at V and 4 bases at J, with 18 bases in the middle. CDR3 bases: TGTGCCTGGAGTCTTTTCTTCGGGAGGGAGGGAAACACCATATATTTT. Translated, it gives CAWSLFFGREGNTIYF.

This sequence joins TRBV6-1 and TRBJ1-5; D ambiguous. The CDR3 sequence is 15 residues long. Trimming took off 1 base at V and 2 bases at J, with 9 bases between the two ends. The germline CDR1 and CDR2 sequences are MNHNS and SASEGT. CDR3 protein: CASSEGYSRNQPQHF. The CDR3 nucleotides are TGTGCCAGCAGTGAAGGGTACTCCCGCAATCAGCCCCAGCATTTT.

The chain uses TRBV20-1 and TRBJ1-1; D perhaps matches TRBD1 (5 bases). Germline CDR1 and CDR2: DFQATT and SNEGSKA (reference sequence). Trimming cost V 5 bases and J 3 bases, with 7 bases left between them. The CDR3 runs 11 residues. The CDR3 nucleotides read TGCAGTGCTCACAGGTACACTGAAGCTTTCTTT. It is translated as CSAHRYTEAFF.

This rearrangement joins TRBV29-1 to TRBJ2-4, with TRBD2 matching 7 bases. The CDR3 runs to 14 residues. Germline CDR1 is SQVTM and CDR2 is ANQGSEA. V was pared by 4 bases and J by 1 base, with 4 bases of the junction left unmatched. The DNA for the CDR3 is TGCAGCGTTGCTTTCGGGAGGGCCAAAAACATTCAGTACTTC. It codes for CSVAFGRAKNIQYF.

This clone showed up just once. The chain links TRBV6-1 to TRBJ2-6; TRBD1 might be the D (5 bases). The CDR3 sequence is 15 residues long. Deletions cut 3 bases from V and 0 bases from J, with 6 bases between. Looked up from germline, CDR1 is MNHNS and CDR2 is SASEGT. The CDR3: CASSEDNSGANVLTF. In nucleotides, the CDR3 is TGTGCCAGCAGTGAGGACAACTCTGGGGCCAACGTCCTGACTTTC.

The rearrangement joins TRBV5-4 to TRBJ1-4; 8 bases line up with TRBD1. The CDR3 is 14 amino acids. Germline V CDR1 and CDR2: SGHNT, YYREEE (reference sequence). Germline trimming cut 4 bases from V and 7 bases from J; bases unmatched to any gene: 6. CDR3 DNA: TGTGCCAGCAGCCCAGACAGGGGAAGTGAAAAACTGTTTTTT. It is translated as CASSPDRGSEKLFF.

V and J are TRBV30 and TRBJ1-2; TRBD1 might be the D (5 bases). CDR1 is GTSNPN, CDR2 SVGIG, per germline (reference sequence). The germline V and J ends were trimmed by 5 bases and 7 bases, with 14 bases remaining between them. This CDR3 has 12 amino acids. CDR3 amino acids: CAWGREVSGYTF. The DNA for the CDR3 is TGTGCCTGGGGCAGGGAGGTTTCTGGCTACACCTTC. Filled out from reference TRBV30 and TRBJ1-2, the complete variable domain reads SQTIHQWPATLVQPVGSPLSLECTVEGTSNPNLYWYRQAAGRGLQLLFYSVGIGQISSEVPQNLSASRPQDRQFILSSKKLLLSDSGFYLCAWGREVSGYTFGSGTRLTVV.

The DNA for the CDR3 is TGTGCCAGCAGTTTAGAGGGATGGGGTGAAGCTTTCTTT. Its translation: CASSLEGWGEAFF. The chain joins TRBV27 to TRBJ1-1, with D hard to call. Trimming took off 2 bases at V and 7 bases at J, with 11 bases between the two ends. CDR1 and CDR2 (germline): MNHEY, SMNVEV (reference sequence). The CDR3 is 13 amino acids.